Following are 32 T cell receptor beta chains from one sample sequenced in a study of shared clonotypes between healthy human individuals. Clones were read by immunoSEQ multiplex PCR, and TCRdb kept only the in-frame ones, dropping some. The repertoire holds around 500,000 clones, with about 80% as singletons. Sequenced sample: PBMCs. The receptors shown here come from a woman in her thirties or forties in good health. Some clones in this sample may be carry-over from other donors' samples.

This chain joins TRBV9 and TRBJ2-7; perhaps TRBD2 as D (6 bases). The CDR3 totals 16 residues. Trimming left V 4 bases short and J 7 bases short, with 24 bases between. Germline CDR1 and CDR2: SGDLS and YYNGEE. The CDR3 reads CASSPLAGSLSWEQYF. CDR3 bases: TGTGCCAGCAGCCCGCTTGCGGGATCATTGAGTTGGGAGCAGTACTTC.

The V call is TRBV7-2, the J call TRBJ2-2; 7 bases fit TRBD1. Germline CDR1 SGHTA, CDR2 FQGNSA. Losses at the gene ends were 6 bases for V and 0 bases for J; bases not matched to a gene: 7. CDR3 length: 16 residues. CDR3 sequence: CASSKRRGPNTGELFF. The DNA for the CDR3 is TGTGCCAGCAGTAAACGAAGGGGGCCGAACACCGGGGAGCTGTTTTTT. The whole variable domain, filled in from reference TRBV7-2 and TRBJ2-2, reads GAGVSQSPSNKVTEKGKDVELRCDPISGHTALYWYRQSLGQGLEFLIYFQGNSAPDKSGLPSDRFSAERTGGSVSTLTIQRTQQEDSAVYLCASSKRRGPNTGELFFGEGSRLTVL.

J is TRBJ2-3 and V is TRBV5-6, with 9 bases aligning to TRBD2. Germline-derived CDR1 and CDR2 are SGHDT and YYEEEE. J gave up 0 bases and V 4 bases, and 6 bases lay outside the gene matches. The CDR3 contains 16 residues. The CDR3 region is CASSPETSGSTDTQYF. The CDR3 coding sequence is TGTGCCAGCAGCCCGGAGACTAGCGGTAGCACAGATACGCAGTATTTT.

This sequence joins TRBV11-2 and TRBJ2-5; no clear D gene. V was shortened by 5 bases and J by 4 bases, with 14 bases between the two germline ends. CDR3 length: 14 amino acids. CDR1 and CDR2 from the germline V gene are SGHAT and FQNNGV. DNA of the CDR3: TGTGCCAGCAGCCGCTCCACGTTAGTAGAGACCCAGTACTTC. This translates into CASSRSTLVETQYF.

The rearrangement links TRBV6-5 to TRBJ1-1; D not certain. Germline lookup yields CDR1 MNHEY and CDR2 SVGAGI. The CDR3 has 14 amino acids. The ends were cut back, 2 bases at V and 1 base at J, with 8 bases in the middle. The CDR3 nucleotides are TGTGCCAGCAGTTACGCACAGAAGAACACTGAAGCTTTCTTT. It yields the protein CASSYAQKNTEAFF.

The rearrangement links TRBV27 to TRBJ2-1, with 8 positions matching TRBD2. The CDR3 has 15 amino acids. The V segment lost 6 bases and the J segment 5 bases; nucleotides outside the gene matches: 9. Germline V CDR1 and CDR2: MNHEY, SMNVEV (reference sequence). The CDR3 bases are TGTGCCAGCAGCCCCCGGGAGGGGACCCACAATGAGCAGTTCTTC. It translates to CASSPREGTHNEQFF.

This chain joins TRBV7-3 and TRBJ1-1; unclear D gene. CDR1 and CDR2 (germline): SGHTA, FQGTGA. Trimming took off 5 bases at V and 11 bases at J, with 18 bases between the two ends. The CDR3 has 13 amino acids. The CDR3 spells CASSKNGLVGAFF. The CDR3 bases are TGTGCCAGCAGCAAAAACGGGTTGGTGGGGGCTTTCTTT.

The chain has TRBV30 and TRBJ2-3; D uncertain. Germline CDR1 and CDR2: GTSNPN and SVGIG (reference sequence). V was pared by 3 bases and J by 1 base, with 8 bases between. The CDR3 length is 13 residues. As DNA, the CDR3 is TGTGCCTGGAGGTTAAAGGGCACAGATACGCAGTATTTT. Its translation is CAWRLKGTDTQYF.

The CDR3 DNA reads as TGCGCCAGCAGCCAAGGGGGTAGCGGGAGGGGAACTAGCACAGATACGCAGTATTTT. It encodes CASSQGGSGRGTSTDTQYF. This chain connects TRBV4-1 to TRBJ2-3, with 11 bases that match TRBD2. CDR3 size: 19 residues. Per germline, CDR1 MGHRA and CDR2 YSYEKL. The V segment lost 1 base and the J segment 0 bases; nucleotides outside the gene matches: 9.

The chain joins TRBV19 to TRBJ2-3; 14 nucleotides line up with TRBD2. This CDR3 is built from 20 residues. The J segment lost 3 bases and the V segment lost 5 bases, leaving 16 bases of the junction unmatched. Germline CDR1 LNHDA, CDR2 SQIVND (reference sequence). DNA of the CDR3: TGTGCCAGTAGTCCCCGGCCGGGACTAGCGGGAGCGGAGGCTACAGATACGCAGTATTTT. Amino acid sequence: CASSPRPGLAGAEATDTQYF.

The CDR3 here is CASLSGSYEQYF. As DNA, the CDR3 is TGTGCCAGCCTGTCGGGGTCCTACGAGCAGTACTTC. V usage is TRBV28 and J usage is TRBJ2-7, with D maybe TRBD2 (5 bases). Germline V CDR1 and CDR2: MDHEN, SYDVKM. There are 12 residues in the CDR3. Trimming cost V 8 bases and J 1 base, with 9 bases left between them.

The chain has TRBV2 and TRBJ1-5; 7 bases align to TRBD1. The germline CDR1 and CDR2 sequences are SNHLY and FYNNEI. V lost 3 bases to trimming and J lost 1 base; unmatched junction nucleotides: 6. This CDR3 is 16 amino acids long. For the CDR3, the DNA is TGTGCCAGCAGTGACCTCGGACAGGAAAGCAATCAGCCCCAGCATTTT. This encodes CASSDLGQESNQPQHF.

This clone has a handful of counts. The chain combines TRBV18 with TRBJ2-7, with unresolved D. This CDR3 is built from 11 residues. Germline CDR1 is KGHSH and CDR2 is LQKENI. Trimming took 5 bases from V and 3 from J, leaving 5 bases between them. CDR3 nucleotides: TGTGCCAGCTCAAAGGACTACGAGCAGTACTTC. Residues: CASSKDYEQYF.

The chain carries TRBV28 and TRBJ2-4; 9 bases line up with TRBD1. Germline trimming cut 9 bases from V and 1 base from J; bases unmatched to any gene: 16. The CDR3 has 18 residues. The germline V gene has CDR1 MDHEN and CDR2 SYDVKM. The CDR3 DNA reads TGTGCCAGTAATCCGACAGGGGGATTTGGTTCGGCCAAAAACATTCAGTACTTC. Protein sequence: CASNPTGGFGSAKNIQYF.

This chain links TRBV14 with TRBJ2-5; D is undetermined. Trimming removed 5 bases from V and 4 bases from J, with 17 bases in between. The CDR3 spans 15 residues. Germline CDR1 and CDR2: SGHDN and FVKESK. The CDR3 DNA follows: TGTGCCAGCAGCACCTCCCCCCGGGTAGGAGAGACCCAGTACTTC. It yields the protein CASSTSPRVGETQYF.

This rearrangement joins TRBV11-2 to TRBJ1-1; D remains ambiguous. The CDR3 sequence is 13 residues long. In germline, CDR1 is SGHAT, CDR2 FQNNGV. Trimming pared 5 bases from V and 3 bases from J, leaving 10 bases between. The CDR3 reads CASSLTRDTEAFF. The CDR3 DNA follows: TGTGCCAGCAGCCTGACCCGCGACACTGAAGCTTTCTTT.

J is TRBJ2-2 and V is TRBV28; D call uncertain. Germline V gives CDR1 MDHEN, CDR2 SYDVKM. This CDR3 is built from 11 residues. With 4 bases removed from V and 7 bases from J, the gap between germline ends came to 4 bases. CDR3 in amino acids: CASSSVGELFF. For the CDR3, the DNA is TGTGCCAGCAGTTCGGTCGGGGAGCTGTTTTTT.

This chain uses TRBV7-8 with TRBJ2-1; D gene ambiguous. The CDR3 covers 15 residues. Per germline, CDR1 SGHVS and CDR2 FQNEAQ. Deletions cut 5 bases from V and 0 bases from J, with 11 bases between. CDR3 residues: CASSIMAGSYNEQFF. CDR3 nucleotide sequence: TGTGCCAGCAGCATTATGGCCGGCTCCTACAATGAGCAGTTCTTC.

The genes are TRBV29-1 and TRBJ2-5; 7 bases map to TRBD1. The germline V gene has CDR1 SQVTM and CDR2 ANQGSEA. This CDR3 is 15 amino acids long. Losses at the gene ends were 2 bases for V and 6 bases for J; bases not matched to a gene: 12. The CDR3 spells CSVERGGAGPQTQYF. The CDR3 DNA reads TGCAGCGTTGAACGAGGGGGCGCCGGTCCGCAGACCCAGTACTTC. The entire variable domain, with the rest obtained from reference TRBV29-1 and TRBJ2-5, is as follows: SAVISQKPSRDICQRGTSLTIQCQVDSQVTMMFWYRQQPGQSLTLIATANQGSEATYESGFVIDKFPISRPNLTFSTLTVSNMSPEDSSIYLCSVERGGAGPQTQYFGPGTRLLVL.

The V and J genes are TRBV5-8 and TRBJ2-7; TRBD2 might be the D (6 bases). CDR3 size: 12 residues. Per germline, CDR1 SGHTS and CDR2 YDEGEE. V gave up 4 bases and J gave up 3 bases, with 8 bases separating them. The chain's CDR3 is CASSVGGYEQYF. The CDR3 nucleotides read TGTGCCAGCAGCGTGGGAGGCTACGAGCAGTACTTC. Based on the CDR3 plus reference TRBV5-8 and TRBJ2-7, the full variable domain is EAGVTQSPTHLIKTRGQQATLRCSPISGHTSVYWYQQALGLGLQFLLWYDEGEERNRGNFPPRFSGRQFPNYSSELNVNALELEDSALYLCASSVGGYEQYFGPGTRLTVT.

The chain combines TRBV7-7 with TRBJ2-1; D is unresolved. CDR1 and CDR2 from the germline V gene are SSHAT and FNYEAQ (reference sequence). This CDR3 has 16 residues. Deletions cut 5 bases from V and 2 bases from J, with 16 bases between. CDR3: CASSLGWGRPYNEQFF. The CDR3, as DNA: TGTGCCAGCAGCCTCGGCTGGGGTCGTCCCTACAATGAGCAGTTCTTC.

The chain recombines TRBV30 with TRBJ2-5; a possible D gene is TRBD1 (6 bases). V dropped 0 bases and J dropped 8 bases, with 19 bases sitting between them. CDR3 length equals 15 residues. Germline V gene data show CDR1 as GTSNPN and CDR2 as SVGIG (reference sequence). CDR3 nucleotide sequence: TGTGCCTGGAGTGTAGGGGGTTTTGGGAAAGGTACCCAGTACTTC. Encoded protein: CAWSVGGFGKGTQYF.

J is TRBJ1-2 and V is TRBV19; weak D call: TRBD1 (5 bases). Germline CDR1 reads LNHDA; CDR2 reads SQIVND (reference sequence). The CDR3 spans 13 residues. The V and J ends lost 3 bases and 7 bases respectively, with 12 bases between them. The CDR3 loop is CASSIGGEIGYTF. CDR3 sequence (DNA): TGTGCCAGTAGTATCGGGGGGGAGATTGGCTACACCTTC.

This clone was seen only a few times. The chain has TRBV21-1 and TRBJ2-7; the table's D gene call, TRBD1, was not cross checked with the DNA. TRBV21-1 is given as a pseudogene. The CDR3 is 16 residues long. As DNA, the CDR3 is TGTGCCAGCAGCCTAAGCAGGGTAGGGGCCGGCTACGAGCAGTACTTC. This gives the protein CASSLSRVGAGYEQYF.

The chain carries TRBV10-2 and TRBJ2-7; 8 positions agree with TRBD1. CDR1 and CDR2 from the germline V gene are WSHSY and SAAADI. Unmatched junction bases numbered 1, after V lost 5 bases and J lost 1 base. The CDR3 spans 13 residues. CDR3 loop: CASSTGGSYEQYF. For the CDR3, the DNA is TGCGCCAGCAGTACAGGGGGGTCCTACGAGCAGTACTTC.

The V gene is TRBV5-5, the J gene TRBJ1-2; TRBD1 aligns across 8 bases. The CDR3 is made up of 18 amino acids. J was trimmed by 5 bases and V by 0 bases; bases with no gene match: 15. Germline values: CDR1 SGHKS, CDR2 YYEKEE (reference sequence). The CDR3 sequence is CASSLAAMGTGGVYGYTF. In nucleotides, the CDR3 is TGTGCCAGCAGCTTGGCGGCGATGGGCACAGGGGGAGTGTATGGCTACACCTTC.

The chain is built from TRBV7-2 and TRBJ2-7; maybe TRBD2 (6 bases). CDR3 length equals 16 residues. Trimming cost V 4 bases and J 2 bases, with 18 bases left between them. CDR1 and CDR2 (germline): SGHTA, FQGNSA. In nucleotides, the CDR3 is TGTGCCAGCAGCTCGAGGACTACATCTTCGACCTACGAGCAGTACTTC. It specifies CASSSRTTSSTYEQYF.

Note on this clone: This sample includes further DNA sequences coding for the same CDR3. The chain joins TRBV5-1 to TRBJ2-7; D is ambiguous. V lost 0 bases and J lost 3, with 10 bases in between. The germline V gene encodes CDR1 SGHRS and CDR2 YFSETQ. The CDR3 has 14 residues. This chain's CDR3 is CASSLDGSSYEQYF. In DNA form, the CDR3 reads TGCGCCAGCAGCTTGGATGGCAGTAGCTACGAGCAGTACTTC.

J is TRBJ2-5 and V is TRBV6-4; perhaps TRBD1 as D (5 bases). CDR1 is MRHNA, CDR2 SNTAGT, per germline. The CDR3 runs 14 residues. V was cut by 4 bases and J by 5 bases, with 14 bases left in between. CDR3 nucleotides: TGTGCCAGCAGTGTAAGGGGAATCGAGGAGACCCAGTACTTC. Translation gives CASSVRGIEETQYF.

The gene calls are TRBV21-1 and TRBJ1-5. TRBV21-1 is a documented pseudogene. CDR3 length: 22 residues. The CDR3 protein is CASSKGGGRPGTDNDSNQPQHF. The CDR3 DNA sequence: TGTGCCAGCAGCAAAGGGGGGGGGAGGCCAGGGACAGACAATGATAGCAATCAGCCCCAGCATTTT.

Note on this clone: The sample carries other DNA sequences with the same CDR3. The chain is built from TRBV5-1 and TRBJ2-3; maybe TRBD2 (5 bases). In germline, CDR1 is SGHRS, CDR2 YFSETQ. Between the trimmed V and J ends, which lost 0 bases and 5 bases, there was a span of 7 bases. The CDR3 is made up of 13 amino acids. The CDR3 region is CASSLAGEDTQYF. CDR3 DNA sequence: TGCGCCAGCAGCTTGGCCGGGGAAGATACGCAGTATTTT.

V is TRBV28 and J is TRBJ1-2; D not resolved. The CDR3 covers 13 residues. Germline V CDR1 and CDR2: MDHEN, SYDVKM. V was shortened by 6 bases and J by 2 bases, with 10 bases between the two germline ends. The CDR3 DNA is TGTGCCAGCAGCTCCCGACAAAACTATGGCTACACCTTC. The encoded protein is CASSSRQNYGYTF.